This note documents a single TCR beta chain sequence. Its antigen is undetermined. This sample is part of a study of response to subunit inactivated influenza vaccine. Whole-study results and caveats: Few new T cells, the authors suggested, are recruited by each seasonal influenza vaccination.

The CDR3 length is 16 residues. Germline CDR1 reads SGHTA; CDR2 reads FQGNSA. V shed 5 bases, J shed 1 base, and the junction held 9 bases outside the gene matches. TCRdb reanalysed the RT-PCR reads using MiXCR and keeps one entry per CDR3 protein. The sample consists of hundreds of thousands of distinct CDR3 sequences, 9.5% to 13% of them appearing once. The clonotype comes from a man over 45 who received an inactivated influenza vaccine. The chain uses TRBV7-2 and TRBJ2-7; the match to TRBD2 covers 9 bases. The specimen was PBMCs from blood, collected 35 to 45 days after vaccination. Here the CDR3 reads CASSPILAGSSYEQYF. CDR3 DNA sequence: TGTGCCAGCAGCCCTATCCTAGCGGGGTCATCCTACGAGCAGTACTTC.